This T cell receptor beta chain was documented in a study of blood T cell repertoires in COVID-19. Study as a whole: The origin of the acute and convalescent COVID-19 samples was the United States, Italy and Spain. In each case, the material was cDNA or gDNA derived from T cells, B-cell-depleted T cells, or PBMCs.

The CDR3 totals 19 residues. Per the germline V gene, CDR1 is SGDLS and CDR2 is YYNGEE. Losses at the gene ends were 0 bases for V and 2 bases for J; bases not matched to a gene: 10. How the authors handled the data: Estimated nucleated cell counts came from reference gene primer amplification. Method: immunoSEQ multiplex PCR; TCRdb's copy keeps in-frame clones and lacks some. V, J and clone size were drawn from that table, and D and trimming were deduced from the DNA. This repertoire shows about 70,000 clones, under 80% found once; its top ten account for around 9.5%. The specimen was peripheral blood. The chain is built from TRBV9 and TRBJ2-1; 11 nucleotides align to TRBD2. This receptor was identified in a human donor in a cohort sampled during active COVID-19. The CDR3 DNA is TGTGCCAGCAGCGTAGTAGCGGGGGGGCGGAGGTTGGCCTACAATGAGCAGTTCTTC. Translating gives CASSVVAGGRRLAYNEQFF.